These T cell receptor beta chains were read from a single sample in a study of cytomegalovirus exposure and HLA in healthy donors. Clones were sequenced by immunoSEQ multiplex PCR, and TCRdb holds only the in-frame ones, with some missing. The sample lists fewer than 200,000 clones; roughly four fifths were seen once. Sequenced: PBMCs. The receptors here all came from a female donor in good health and CMV-seronegative. Each CDR3 is given with its conserved first and last residue. A D gene is named only where the DNA matches it firmly. Clone size is stated in some rows and not others, as once, few, many or a class when expanded.

size	D	V	J	DNA	CDR3
-	TRBD1	TRBV5-1	TRBJ2-2	TGCGCCAGCCATCAGTATCGACAGGGGGGCACCGGGGAGCTGTTTTTT	CASHQYRQGGTGELFF
-	TRBD2	TRBV28	TRBJ2-2	TGTGCCAGCGGGGGCGGGGGGCGAGGCGGGGAGCTGTTTTTT	CASGGGGRGGELFF
-	TRBD2	TRBV9	TRBJ2-3	TGTGCCAGCAGCGTGACCGGGACTACCCTGGATACGCAGTATTTT	CASSVTGTTLDTQYF
-	-	TRBV28	TRBJ2-5	TGTGCCAGCGGGCCATGGCAGTACTTC	CASGPWQYF
-	-	TRBV2	TRBJ1-5	TGTGCCAGCAGTGAAGCGACCGGGACACAACAGCCCCAGCATTTT	CASSEATGTQQPQHF
-	-	TRBV4-3	TRBJ1-6	TGCGCCAGCAGCCGGGGGAGCAGCTCGGCGGCGGGAGACTCACCCCTCCACTTT	CASSRGSSSAAGDSPLHF
-	-	TRBV7-2	TRBJ2-3	TGTGCCAGCAGCTTAGACGTTCGCGGTACAGATACGCAGTATTTT	CASSLDVRGTDTQYF
few	-	TRBV19	TRBJ2-6	TGTGCCACCAGATCCTCTGGGGCCAACGTCCTGACTTTC	CATRSSGANVLTF
once	TRBD2	TRBV5-4	TRBJ2-3	TGTGCCAGCAGCCCCAGGACTAGCGGGGACACAGATACGCAGTATTTT	CASSPRTSGDTDTQYF
-	-	TRBV7-8	TRBJ2-5	TGTGCCAGCAGCTCAGCACAAGGACAGAAAGAGACCCAGTACTTC	CASSSAQGQKETQYF
-	TRBD1	TRBV6-5	TRBJ1-4	TGTGCCAGCAGTCGACAGGGAAGGGATGAAAAACTGTTTTTT	CASSRQGRDEKLFF
once	TRBD2	TRBV28	TRBJ2-5	TGTGCCAGCAGCCCCCTCCGCTCGAGCGGGAGGCAAGAGACCCAGTACTTC	CASSPLRSSGRQETQYF
few	TRBD1	TRBV29-1	TRBJ1-1	TGCAGCGTCGCTGGACAGGGGCCCACTGAAGCTTTCTTT	CSVAGQGPTEAFF
-	-	TRBV7-9	TRBJ2-5	TGTGCCAGCAGATCAGGGGAGACCCAGTACTTC	CASRSGETQYF
-	-	TRBV7-2	TRBJ1-2	TGTGCCAGCAGCACGGACAGTAAATACTATGGCTACACCTTC	CASSTDSKYYGYTF
-	TRBD1	TRBV27	TRBJ2-7	TGTGCCAGCAGTTTCTCCGGGACAGCTCCCTACGAGCAGTACTTC	CASSFSGTAPYEQYF
-	TRBD2	TRBV27	TRBJ2-3	TGTGCCAGCAGTCTCTCTAGCGGGAGTGGGTATACGCAGTATTTT	CASSLSSGSGYTQYF
-	TRBD1	TRBV7-3	TRBJ1-1	TGTGCCAGCAGCTCCACCGGGACAGGGGCAGCTTTCTTT	CASSSTGTGAAFF
-	-	TRBV4-2	TRBJ1-4	TGTGCCAGCAGCCAAGATCGGGGGTATAGTGAAAAACTGTTTTTT	CASSQDRGYSEKLFF
-	-	TRBV6-6	TRBJ2-4	TGTGCCACCCGGTCGGGGTTTGCCATTCAGTACTTC	CATRSGFAIQYF
-	-	TRBV5-6	TRBJ2-5	TGTGCCAGCAGCTTGCTGGCCGGGAGACAAGAGACCCAGTACTTC	CASSLLAGRQETQYF
-	-	TRBV19	TRBJ2-7	TGTGCCAGTAGTCCTAACGCGGGTGGTGATGGATACTTC	CASSPNAGGDGYF
-	TRBD2	TRBV30	TRBJ2-3	TGTGCCTGCCTGACAGTTAGTGGCCTAGCGGGCCGCACAGATACGCAGTATTTT	CACLTVSGLAGRTDTQYF
-	-	TRBV2	TRBJ1-5	TGTGCCAGCAGTCCGAATAGACAGCACAATCAGCCCCAGCATTTT	CASSPNRQHNQPQHF
-	-	TRBV6-6	TRBJ1-2	TGTGCCAGCAGTGCGGCAGGGCAAGGCTATGGCTACACCTTC	CASSAAGQGYGYTF
-	-	TRBV30	TRBJ1-2	TGTGCCTGGAGTGTAGGGAGTGGAAATGGCTACACCTTC	CAWSVGSGNGYTF
-	TRBD2	TRBV27	TRBJ2-7	TGTGCCAGCAGGTCACCGGGACTAGCGACCGAGCAGTACTTC	CASRSPGLATEQYF
-	TRBD1	TRBV14	TRBJ1-5	TGTGCCAGCAGCCCCACAGGGGTTAGCAATCAGCCCCAGCATTTT	CASSPTGVSNQPQHF
-	-	TRBV11-2	TRBJ1-2	TGTGCCAGCAGCTTATGGGGCAGGGGTGGCTACACCTTC	CASSLWGRGGYTF
-	TRBD2	TRBV5-5	TRBJ2-7	TGTGCCAGCAGCTCCGTCGGACTAGCGGGAGAAGAGCAGTACTTC	CASSSVGLAGEEQYF
-	-	TRBV12-2	TRBJ2-7	TGTGCAAGTCGCTTAGTCGGGACAATCTACGAGCAGTACTTC	CASRLVGTIYEQYF
-	-	TRBV6-5	TRBJ2-1	TGTGCCAGCAGTTACTCCCACGACGCGAGGCGGGCTGAGCAGTTCTTC	CASSYSHDARRAEQFF
few	-	TRBV6-1	TRBJ2-7	TGTGCCAGCACCGAGGGAGCAGGCGGCTCCTACGAGCAGTACTTC	CASTEGAGGSYEQYF
-	-	TRBV7-9	TRBJ1-1	TGTGCCAGCAGCTTATCTTATAACACTGAAGCTTTCTTT	CASSLSYNTEAFF
-	TRBD1	TRBV9	TRBJ1-1	TGTGCCAGCAGCGTAAACACAGGGGTCCCTGAAGCTTTCTTT	CASSVNTGVPEAFF
-	-	TRBV30	TRBJ2-1	TGTGCCTGGAGTGTAGATGGTCGGACACCTTGGACCGATGAGCAGTTCTTC	CAWSVDGRTPWTDEQFF
-	-	TRBV9	TRBJ1-3	TGTGCCAGCACCTTAGCTGGGTCTGGAAACACCATATATTTT	CASTLAGSGNTIYF
-	-	TRBV4-3	TRBJ2-2	TGCGCCAGCAGCCAAGACCAGGGTATAGCCGGGGAGCTGTTTTTT	CASSQDQGIAGELFF
-	-	TRBV27	TRBJ1-2	TGTGCCAGCAGCCACCGCTTTCAGGACAGCTTCTACTATGGCTACACCTTC	CASSHRFQDSFYYGYTF
-	-	TRBV6-5	TRBJ1-1	TGTGCCAGCACCGATGGGGCCCGTGCTTTCTTT	CASTDGARAFF
-	-	TRBV5-5	TRBJ2-7	TGTGCCAGCAGCTTGGTATCGAGCCCTAGCTCCTACGAGCAGTACTTC	CASSLVSSPSSYEQYF
-	-	TRBV4-3	TRBJ1-2	TGCGCCAGCAGCCAATCGCCCAGGGATAACTATGGCTACACCTTC	CASSQSPRDNYGYTF
-	TRBD1	TRBV6-6	TRBJ1-5	TGTGCCAGCATTACAGGGGGAAGCAATCAGCCCCAGCATTTT	CASITGGSNQPQHF
-	-	TRBV18	TRBJ2-3	TGTGCCAGCTCTCAGGGGGGAAGCACGCAGTATTTT	CASSQGGSTQYF
-	-	TRBV5-6	TRBJ2-1	TGTGCCAGCAGCTTGCGCCCCTCGGGTGAGCAGTTCTTC	CASSLRPSGEQFF
-	-	TRBV29-1	TRBJ2-7	TGCAGCGCCGCCCCTTCAGGGCCCGACGAGCAGTACTTC	CSAAPSGPDEQYF
-	TRBD1	TRBV6-1	TRBJ1-5	TGTGCCAGCAGTGAGGGACAGGGGATCATAAGGGGTCAGCCCCAGCATTTT	CASSEGQGIIRGQPQHF
-	TRBD1	TRBV7-2	TRBJ1-1	TGTGCCAGCAGCCCAGGGGGGATAGGAACTGAAGCTTTCTTT	CASSPGGIGTEAFF
-	-	TRBV7-9	TRBJ2-2	TGTGCCAGCAGCTCTTTTACTTCCGGCGGGAACACCGGGGAGCTGTTTTTT	CASSSFTSGGNTGELFF
few	TRBD2	TRBV27	TRBJ2-1	TGTGCCAGCAGACTCGCCCTAGCGGGAGGACGGGGTGAGCAGTTCTTC	CASRLALAGGRGEQFF
-	TRBD1	TRBV28	TRBJ2-3	TGTGCCAGCAGTTTATTACAGGGGGCAACAGATACGCAGTATTTT	CASSLLQGATDTQYF
-	TRBD2	TRBV6-4	TRBJ2-1	TGTGCCAGCAGTTCTGAGACTAGCGGGGGGAACAATGAGCAGTTCTTC	CASSSETSGGNNEQFF
-	TRBD1	TRBV9	TRBJ1-4	TGTGCCAGCAGCCTGGGACAGGGGGGCGAAAAACTGTTTTTT	CASSLGQGGEKLFF
-	-	TRBV7-3	TRBJ2-7	TGTGCCACCCGGGGGACGAACTCCTACGAGCAGTACTTC	CATRGTNSYEQYF
-	TRBD1	TRBV7-8	TRBJ1-4	TGTGCCAGCAGCTTAGGCCTATGGGACAGGGGGCGTGAAAAACTGTTTTTT	CASSLGLWDRGREKLFF
-	TRBD1	TRBV7-9	TRBJ1-3	TGTGCCAGCAGCTTGGGACAGGGGAGGTCTGGAAACACCATATATTTT	CASSLGQGRSGNTIYF
-	TRBD1	TRBV30	TRBJ2-7	TGTGCCGGAATACGGGACAGTTCCTACGAGCAGTACTTC	CAGIRDSSYEQYF
-	TRBD2	TRBV7-6	TRBJ2-3	TGTGCCAGCACCACGGGGGGTACGCAGTATTTT	CASTTGGTQYF
-	-	TRBV14	TRBJ2-1	TGTGCCAGCAGTCGCGGATACAATGAGCAGTTCTTC	CASSRGYNEQFF